This TCR beta chain was sequenced during a study of PD-L1 blockade in urothelial cancer (dated by TCRdb to about 2017). For the wider study: All patients started therapy in about 2014 and received atezolizumab 1,200 mg intravenously every 3 weeks. Progression-free survival longer than 6 months counted as durable clinical benefit, and TCR features were additionally tested against both progression-free and overall survival. An exploratory multi-omic analysis was conducted of the somatic, immune and clinical correlates of response to PD-L1 blockade with atezolizumab in urothelial cancer. Pretreatment blood TCR-seq was available for under 35 patients, at least one posttreatment blood collection was obtained for some 24 patients, and tumor TCR-seq was available for some 24 patients. Pretreatment tumor samples and matched peripheral blood, collected serially before and after atezolizumab treatment, underwent TCR sequencing. Blood samples yielded a median of 141,255 T cells and around 80,000 unique TCRs, with median clonality 0.080. In the same patients, whole exome sequencing and RNA sequencing of pretreatment tumors were performed in addition to TCR sequencing. Patients had an ECOG performance status of 0 or 1 and had received between 0 and 3 prior chemotherapy regimens. Blood samples were analyzed at two time points: 3 weeks after treatment start (second dose) and 6 weeks after treatment start. Fewer than ten patients reached durable clinical benefit, while 20 or so patients did not. About 90% of the roughly 29 patients were identified as males with urothelial cancer of bladder origin, and a prior smoking history was reported by 18 of 29 patients. Overall study outcomes, separate from this receptor: At 3 weeks after the start of treatment, tumor-associated TCR clones in peripheral blood had expanded more in patients with durable benefit (n of about 20, p = 0.022). Because the sample size was small (n of about 27) and many of the analyses were exploratory, the results are meant to be hypothesis-generating. A pretreatment peripheral blood TCR clonality below the median was linked to improved progression-free and overall survival.

CDR1 and CDR2, per the germline V gene, are SGHAT and FQNNGV. V is trimmed back by 5 bases and J by 4 bases, and the junction contains 13 bases that no gene match accounts for. The CDR3 numbers 17 residues from cysteine through phenylalanine. Only the CDR3 region is kept as DNA, spanning 51 bases read in frame from base 1. To estimate absolute template abundance from read counts, synthetic TCR analog templates were spiked into each PCR. TCRbeta CDR3 regions were amplified from genomic DNA with bias-controlled V and J gene primers using the immunoSEQ assay. Sequencing of rearranged TCRbeta segments was performed at approximately 20X coverage. From the authors' description of their analysis: Clustering was used to correct sequencing errors, and CDR3s were annotated against IMGT to assign V, D and J genes. Only productive TCRbeta rearrangements were used in downstream analyses, excluding out-of-frame or stop-codon sequences. Clonality was computed as one minus Shannon entropy normalized by the log of the number of unique productive sequences. Clones differing between time points or between blood and tumor were identified by Fisher's exact test with Benjamini-Hochberg correction at adjusted p below 0.01. Drawn from immuneACCESS, this table holds only the in-frame rearrangements with V and J called that TCRdb kept. Clones are partly lost; checked studies trace under half to an unresolved V gene and leave the rest unexplained. The DNA was the basis for D and trimming; V, J and clone size are from that table. This sample gives approximately 20,000 clones in total; 90% of them show up just once. More than 15% of the sample rests with the top ten.

A total of around 30 patients with locally advanced or metastatic urothelial carcinoma, treated at Memorial Sloan Kettering on a trial protocol, made up the cohort. Peripheral blood mononuclear cells were collected pretreatment and during treatment, at between 1 and 8 total time points per patient. The Qiagen DNeasy Blood extraction kit was used to purify genomic DNA from total PBMCs and from tumor samples. PBMCs were collected pretreatment and during treatment and were isolated and stored as previously described. Details on this clone: Its antigen remains unidentified. The sample holds no much larger clone one base away, and base qualities are not on file.

The receptor chain draws on TRBV11-2 and TRBJ2-1; 8 bases in the junction line up with TRBD2. The TCR sequence derives from a woman between 55 and 75 years old with urothelial cancer. The sample consisted of PBMCs, taken around atezolizumab (anti-PD-L1) treatment. The nucleotide sequence reads as follows: TGTGCCAGCAGCCCCCCGTTAGCGGGAATGCCGTACAATGAGCAGTTCTTC. Its product reads: CASSPPLAGMPYNEQFF.